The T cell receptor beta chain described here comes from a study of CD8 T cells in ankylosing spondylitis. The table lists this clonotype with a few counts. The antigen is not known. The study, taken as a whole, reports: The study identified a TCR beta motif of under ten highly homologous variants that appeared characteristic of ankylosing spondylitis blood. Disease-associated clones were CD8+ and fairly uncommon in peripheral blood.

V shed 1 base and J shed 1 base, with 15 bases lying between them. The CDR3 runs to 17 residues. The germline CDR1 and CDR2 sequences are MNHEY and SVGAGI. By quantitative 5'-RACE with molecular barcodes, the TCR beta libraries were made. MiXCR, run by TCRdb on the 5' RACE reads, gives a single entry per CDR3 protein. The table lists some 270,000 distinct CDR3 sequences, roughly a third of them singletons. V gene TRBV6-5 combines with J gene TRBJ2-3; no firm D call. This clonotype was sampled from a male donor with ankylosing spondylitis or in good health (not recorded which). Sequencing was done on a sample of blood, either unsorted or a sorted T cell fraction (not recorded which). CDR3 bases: TGTGCCAGCAGTTACTTCATCGGTCCGGAAGGCACAGATACGCAGTATTTT. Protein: CASSYFIGPEGTDTQYF.